The sequence of this TCR beta chain was determined in a study of cytomegalovirus exposure and HLA in healthy donors. Participants comprised healthy donors of bone marrow. The CDR3 contains 16 residues. Germline V gene sequence: CDR1 GTSNPN, CDR2 SVGIG (reference sequence). V lost 3 bases and J lost 4, with 16 bases in between. In the PCR, 60 Vbeta and 13 Jbeta primers were used. Sequencing used immunoSEQ multiplex PCR; TCRdb keeps in-frame clones, though not all of them. The sample has 150,000 to 200,000 clones; 70% to 90% are singletons. The clonotype comes from a man between 18 and 29 years old in good health and CMV-seropositive. Sample: PBMCs. This chain links TRBV30 with TRBJ2-6, with a tentative D call TRBD1 (5 bases). CDR3 bases: TGTGCCTGGAGCCTAATCATTGGGGCCGGGGCCAACGTCCTGACTTTC. Translated, it gives CAWSLIIGAGANVLTF.